Included here is one T cell receptor (beta chain) sequence, with context. Its cognate antigen is unknown. The sample comes from a study of cytomegalovirus exposure and HLA in healthy donors. Overall study: Out of 150 million to 200 million T cells, an earlier analysis found roughly 110 million unique TCR beta sequences in total.

Vbeta (60) and Jbeta (13) primers were used in the PCR. Only in-frame clones appear in the TCRdb table, and some are missing; sequencing was by immunoSEQ multiplex PCR. The sample shows 150,000 to 200,000 clones, 75% to 85% of them seen only once. Study-level points and caveats: Trimming of TCR beta V- and J-genes showed a link, identified in a later analysis, to a missense DCLRE1C variant.

This TCR came from a girl aged 2 to 10 in good health and CMV-seropositive. Sequencing input: PBMCs.

CDR3 nucleotides: TGTGCTAGTGGTTTGGCTAGCGGGGAAGAGACCCAGTACTTC. Translated: CASGLASGEETQYF. The chain uses TRBV12-5 and TRBJ2-5; 9 positions agree with TRBD2. The germline V gene has CDR1 LGHNT and CDR2 FRNRAP. Unmatched junction bases numbered 0, after V lost 1 base and J lost 3 bases. This CDR3 has 14 amino acids.